This TCR beta chain originates from a study of immune cell composition in non-small cell lung cancer. General study findings and limits: About 80% of squamous and approximately 31% of adenocarcinoma cases had tumour-associated clones >0.5%. Shared sequences between tumour-reactive and dominant in vivo clones were not proven. Tumour TCR-beta clonality was not significantly tied to smoking pack-years.

Normal lung was taken at the farthest possible site, at least 3 cm from tumour. Frozen unsorted single-cell suspensions supplied the genomic DNA. A note on this clone: Its target is unknown.

The germline gives CDR1 SNHLY, CDR2 FYNNEI. This CDR3 comprises 18 residues. V was trimmed by 0 bases and J by 4 bases, leaving 22 bases between them. Libraries were prepared by immunoSEQ multiplex PCR; TCRdb keeps only in-frame clonotypes and omits some of them. This table has thousands of clones, roughly four fifths appearing once. Specimen: non-adjacent lung tissue. The sequence came from a human donor with non-small cell lung cancer. The rearrangement uses TRBV2 and TRBJ2-7, with D tentatively TRBD2 (7 bases). The CDR3 region has the DNA TGTGCCAGCAGTGAAGCGGGGGGGGCGGGAGCCGGGTTGTACGAGCAGTACTTC. It yields the protein CASSEAGGAGAGLYEQYF.